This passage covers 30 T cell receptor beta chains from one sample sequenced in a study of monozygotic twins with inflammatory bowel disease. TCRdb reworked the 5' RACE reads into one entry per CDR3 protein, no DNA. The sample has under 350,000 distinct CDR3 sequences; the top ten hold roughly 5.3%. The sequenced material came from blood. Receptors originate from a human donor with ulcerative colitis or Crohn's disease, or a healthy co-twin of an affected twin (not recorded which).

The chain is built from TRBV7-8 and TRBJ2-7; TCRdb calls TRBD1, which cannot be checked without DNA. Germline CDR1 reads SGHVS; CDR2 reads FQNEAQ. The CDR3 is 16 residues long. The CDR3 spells CASSPRLGRLAYEQYF.

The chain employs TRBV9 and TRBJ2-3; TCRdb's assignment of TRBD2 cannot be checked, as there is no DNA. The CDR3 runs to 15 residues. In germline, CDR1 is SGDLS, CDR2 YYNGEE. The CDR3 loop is CASSVDSGGADTQYF.

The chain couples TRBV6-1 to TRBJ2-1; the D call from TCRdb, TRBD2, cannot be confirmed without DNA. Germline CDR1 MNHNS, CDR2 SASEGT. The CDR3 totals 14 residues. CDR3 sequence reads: CASRSQNRGYEQFF.

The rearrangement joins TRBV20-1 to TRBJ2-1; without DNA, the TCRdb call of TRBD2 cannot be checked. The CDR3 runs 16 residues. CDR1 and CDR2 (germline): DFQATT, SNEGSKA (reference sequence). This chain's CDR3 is CSARTSGLLPYNEQFF.

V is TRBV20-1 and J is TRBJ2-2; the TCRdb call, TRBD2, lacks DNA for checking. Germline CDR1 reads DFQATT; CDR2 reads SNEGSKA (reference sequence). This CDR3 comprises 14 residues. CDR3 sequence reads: CSASGGAGAGELFF.

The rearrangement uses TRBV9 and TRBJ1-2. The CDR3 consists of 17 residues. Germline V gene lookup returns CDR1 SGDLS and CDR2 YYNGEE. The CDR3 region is CASSVDLALGRASGYTF.

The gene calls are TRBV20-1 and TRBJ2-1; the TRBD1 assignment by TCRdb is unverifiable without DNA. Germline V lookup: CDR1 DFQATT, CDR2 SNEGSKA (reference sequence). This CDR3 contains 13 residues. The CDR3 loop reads CSATGTGANEQFF.

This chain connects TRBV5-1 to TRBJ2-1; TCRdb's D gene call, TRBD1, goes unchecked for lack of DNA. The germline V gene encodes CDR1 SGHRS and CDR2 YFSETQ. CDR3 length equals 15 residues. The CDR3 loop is CASSVGQTMYNEQFF.

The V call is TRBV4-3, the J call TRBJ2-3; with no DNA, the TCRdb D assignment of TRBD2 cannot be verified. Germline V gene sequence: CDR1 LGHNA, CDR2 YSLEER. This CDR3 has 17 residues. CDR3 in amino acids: CASSQRAGRQTYNTQYF.

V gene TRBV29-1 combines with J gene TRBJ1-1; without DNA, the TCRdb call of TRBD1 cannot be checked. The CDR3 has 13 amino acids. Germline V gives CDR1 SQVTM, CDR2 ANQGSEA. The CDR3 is CSGMRGQGTEAFF. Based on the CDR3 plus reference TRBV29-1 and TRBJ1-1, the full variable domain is SAVISQKPSRDICQRGTSLTIQCQVDSQVTMMFWYRQQPGQSLTLIATANQGSEATYESGFVIDKFPISRPNLTFSTLTVSNMSPEDSSIYLCSGMRGQGTEAFFGQGTRLTVV.

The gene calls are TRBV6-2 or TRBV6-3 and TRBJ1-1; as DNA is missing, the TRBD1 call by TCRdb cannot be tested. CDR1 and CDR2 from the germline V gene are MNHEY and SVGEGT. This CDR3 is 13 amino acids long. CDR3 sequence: CASRHRGDTEAFF.

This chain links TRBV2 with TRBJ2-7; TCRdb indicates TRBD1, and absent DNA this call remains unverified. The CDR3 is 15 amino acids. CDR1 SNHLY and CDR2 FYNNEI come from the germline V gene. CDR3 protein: CASSDRRQLSYEQYF.

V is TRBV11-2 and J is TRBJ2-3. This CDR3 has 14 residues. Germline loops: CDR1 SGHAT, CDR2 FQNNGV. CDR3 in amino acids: CASSLDRQSDTQYF.

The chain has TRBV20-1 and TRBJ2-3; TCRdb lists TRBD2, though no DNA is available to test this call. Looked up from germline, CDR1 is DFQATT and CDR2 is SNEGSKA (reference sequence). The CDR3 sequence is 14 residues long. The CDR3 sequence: CSASLAGVSDTQYF.

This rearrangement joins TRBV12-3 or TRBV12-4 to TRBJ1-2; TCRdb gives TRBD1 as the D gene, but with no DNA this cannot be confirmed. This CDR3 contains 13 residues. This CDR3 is CASSFRDNYGYTF.

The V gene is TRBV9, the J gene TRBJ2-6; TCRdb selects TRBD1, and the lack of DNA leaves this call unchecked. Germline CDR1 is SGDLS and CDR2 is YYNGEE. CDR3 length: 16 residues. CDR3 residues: CASSPKTVSGANVLTF.

The CDR3 protein is CASNQQGNPPLHF. This chain connects TRBV3-1 to TRBJ1-6; the D call of TRBD1 rests on TCRdb alone, since no DNA is present to check it. From germline, CDR1 is LGHDT and CDR2 YNNKEL (reference sequence). There are 13 residues in the CDR3.

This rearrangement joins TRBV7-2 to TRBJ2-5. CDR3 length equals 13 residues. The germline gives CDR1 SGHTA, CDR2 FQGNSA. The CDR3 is CASSQNGMETQYF.

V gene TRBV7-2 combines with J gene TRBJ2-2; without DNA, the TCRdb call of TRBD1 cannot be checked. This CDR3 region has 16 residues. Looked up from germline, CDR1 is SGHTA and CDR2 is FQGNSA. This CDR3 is CASSLSAGVGTGELFF.

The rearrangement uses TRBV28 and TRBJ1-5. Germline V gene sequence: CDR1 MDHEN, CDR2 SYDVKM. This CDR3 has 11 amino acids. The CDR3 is CASRTNQPQHF.

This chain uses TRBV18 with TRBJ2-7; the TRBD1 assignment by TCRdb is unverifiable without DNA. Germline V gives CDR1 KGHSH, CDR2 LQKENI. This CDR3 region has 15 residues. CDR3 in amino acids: CASSPMTGGGYEQYF.

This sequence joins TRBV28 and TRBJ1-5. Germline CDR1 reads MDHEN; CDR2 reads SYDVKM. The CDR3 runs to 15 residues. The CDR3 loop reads CASKPSGVGNQPQHF.

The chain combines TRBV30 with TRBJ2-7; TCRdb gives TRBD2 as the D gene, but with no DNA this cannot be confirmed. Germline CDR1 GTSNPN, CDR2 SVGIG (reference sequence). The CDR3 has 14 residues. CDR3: CAWSTSGGPYEQYF.

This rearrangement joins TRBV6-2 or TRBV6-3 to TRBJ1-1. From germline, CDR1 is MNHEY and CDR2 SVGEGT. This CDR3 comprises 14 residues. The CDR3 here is CASSTMRENTEAFF.

CDR3 sequence reads: CASSLDGSTDTQYF. The chain recombines TRBV7-2 with TRBJ2-3. This CDR3 has 14 residues. Germline values: CDR1 SGHTA, CDR2 FQGNSA.

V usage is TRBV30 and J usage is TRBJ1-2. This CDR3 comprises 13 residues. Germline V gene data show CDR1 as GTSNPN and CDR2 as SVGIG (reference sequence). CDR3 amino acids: CAWRSRLVSGYTF.

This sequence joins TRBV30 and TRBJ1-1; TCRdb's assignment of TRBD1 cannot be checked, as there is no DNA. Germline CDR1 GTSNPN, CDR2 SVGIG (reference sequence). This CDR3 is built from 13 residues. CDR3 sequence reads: CAWRRQGATEAFF.

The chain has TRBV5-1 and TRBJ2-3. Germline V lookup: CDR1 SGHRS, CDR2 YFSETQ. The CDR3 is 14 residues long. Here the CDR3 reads CASTPGTATDTQYF.

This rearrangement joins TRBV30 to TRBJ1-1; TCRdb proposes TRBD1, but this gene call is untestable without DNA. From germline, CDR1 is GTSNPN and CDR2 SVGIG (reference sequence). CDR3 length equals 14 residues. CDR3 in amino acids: CAWARDRLNTEAFF.

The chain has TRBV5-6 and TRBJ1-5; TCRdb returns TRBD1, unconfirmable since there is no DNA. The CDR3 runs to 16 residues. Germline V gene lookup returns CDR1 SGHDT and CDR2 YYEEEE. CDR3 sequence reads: CASSLRGGDGNQPQHF.